A selection of T cell receptor beta chains follows, all from one sample in a study of T cell responses to AZD1222 COVID-19 vaccine. Produced via immunoSEQ multiplex PCR; TCRdb's table is partial and in-frame only. The repertoire has around 180,000 clones, approximately 86% of them found once; the top ten carry approximately 0.5%. The sample here was peripheral blood, taken on day 0 of AZD1222 vaccination. These receptors all stem from an adult in good health. CDR3s include the opening cysteine and the closing phenylalanine or tryptophan.

TRBV15 | CATSRGSGGRDTEAFF
TRBV11-2 | CASSLDYRQSSGNTIYF
TRBV28 | CASSQGQGRYGYTF
TRBV14 | CASSQGGPREKLFF
TRBV11-1 | CASSFEGVGYEQYF
TRBV4-3 | CASSQGQGVVEETQYF
TRBV27 | CASSLLVGNQPQHF
TRBV24-1 | CATRGRGEQFF
TRBV21-1 | CASSKPRIQGLRGYTF
TRBV5-8 | CASSFLQVTFQPQHF
TRBV5-6 | CASSLAGSAYEQYF
TRBV9 | CASRRLAGGNTGELFF
TRBV2 | CASSERGPTEAFF
TRBV28 | CASSLRAIYQPQHF
TRBV7-3 | CASSLTGGRENTEAFF
TRBV27 | CASSDGTALYEQYF
TRBV5-1 | CASSRTVDEKLFF
TRBV6-5 | CATRGLQETQYF
TRBV28 | CASSRAPSGTGVYRPQHF
TRBV9 | CASSVTPGVSGNTIYF
TRBV7-6 | CASSRDSRQPQHF
TRBV11-2 | CASSLYSIATNEKLFF
TRBV6-5 | CASRVTGADQPQHF
TRBV3-1/TRBV3-2 | CASSQDRLSYGYTF
TRBV5-1 | CASSLEGALGYF
TRBV5-6 | CASSRVAVRTDTQYF
TRBV5-5 | CASSSGQGPNTEAFF
TRBV19 | CAGRTGNEKLFF
TRBV4-1 | CASSQELAGYGYTF
TRBV20-1 | CSAYPGHEQYF
TRBV11-3 | CASSFRTGELFF
TRBV19 | CASSIDGSPLHF
TRBV30 | CAREQGHNSPLHF
TRBV6-5 | CASSSGGLRGNEQFF
TRBV7-9 | CASSIRDREIGRTEAFF
TRBV15 | CATSGGQTTNEKLFF
TRBV7-2 | CASSPSGGAYEQYF
TRBV10-2 | CASTSLVGEKLFF
TRBV7-3 | CASSGGSQETQYF
TRBV6-5 | CASKSRRVTGELFF
TRBV6-5 | CASTIAGGRNEQFF
TRBV29-1 | CSTWTGTPIGEQYF
TRBV7-9 | CASSSWGNEQFF
TRBV6-4 | CASKSSRNTEAFF
TRBV6-2/TRBV6-3 | CASSPVQGTGSYEQYF
TRBV5-1 | CASSLDSRTDTQYF
TRBV7-9 | CASSTGQGIVDGYTF
TRBV2 | CASSGQGFLDEQYF
TRBV4-3 | CASSQPGQVNTEAFF
TRBV20-1 | CSARDLREQFF
TRBV5-6 | CASSSGTSGNTIYF
TRBV15 | CATSRDKGTGRSTDTQYF
TRBV2 | CASRDLTGTALNTEAFF
TRBV24-1 | CATSDAGLAANTQYF